This T cell receptor (beta chain) is from a study of early T cells in non-severe SARS-CoV-2 infection (dated by TCRdb to the early 2020s). Describing the broader study: Bulk RNA from unsorted whole blood was used for TCR sequencing, so alpha and beta chains could not be paired.

As concerns this clonotype: The specificity of this receptor is unknown. Per-base quality was not reported, and no clone a single base away is much larger than it.

Library preparation used 5' RACE. The listed sequencing device is NextSeq 500. To correct for sequencing error and PCR bias, the TCR library protocol tagged individual cDNA molecules with unique molecular identifiers. Both TCR alpha and beta chains were sequenced, and tight co-correlation was observed between alpha and beta sequence abundances in each sample. Regarding the original processing steps: V gene, J gene and CDR3 annotation of TCR sequences was performed with Decombinator V4. Expanded TCRs were defined as changing significantly between any two time points under a Poisson model with p below 0.0001. Abundances of TCRs were expressed as counts per million after normalisation to the total number of TCRs sequenced in each sample. MAIT TCRs were defined by TRAV1-2 paired with TRAJ12, TRAJ20 or TRAJ33, and iNKT TCRs by TRAV10 paired with TRAJ18. VDJdb, accessed 1 November 2021, was searched for CMV, EBV and SARS-CoV-2 annotated TCRs, excluding TCRs annotated for multiple antigens. TCRdb reprocessing: public reads trimmed at Q25 with fastp, clones called with MiXCR, in-frame beta chains kept. Duplicate CDR3 protein sequences are folded into a single record with the most common DNA and genes. The V and J calls come from TCRdb's annotation, not from the publication. The sample data list some 34,000 distinct CDR3 sequences, and roughly 7.1% of these were observed just once. The top ten hold approximately 13% of the sample.

From cysteine to phenylalanine, the CDR3 is 12 amino acids long. The read is trimmed to its CDR3 DNA, 36 bases read in frame from base 1. The V end gives up 4 bases and the J end 13 bases, leaving 7 bases in the junction not matched to a gene. CDR1 and CDR2, looked up from the germline V gene, are SGHDN and FVKESK. Study-wide findings and limitations: VDJdb matching was skewed toward anti-spike CD8 responses and likely underestimated virus-specific expansions by missing private and CD4 specificities.

A case-control design nested within a healthcare worker cohort in London, UK, was used, with weekly nasopharyngeal swab PCR tests and blood sampling performed. Healthcare workers were enrolled in the week of the UK lockdown, from 23 to 31 March 2020, and were followed every week for up to roughly 16 weeks. The chain is encoded by TRBV14 joined to TRBJ2-1, and 7 junction bases match TRBD2. The receptor was isolated from an adult who was a healthcare worker with PCR-confirmed SARS-CoV-2 infection or an uninfected control (not recorded which). The sequencing here drew on whole blood, taken at baseline. The nucleotides are TGTGCCAGCAGCCCCCGAGGACTAGTCCAGTTCTTC. It translates to CASSPRGLVQFF.